Detailed here is one TCR beta chain. This specimen belongs to a study of shared clonotypes between healthy human individuals. As for the study in general: CD4 naive and CD4 memory each took three plates per donor, while CD8 naive took two and CD8 memory one.

Germline-derived CDR1 and CDR2 are SQVTM and ANQGSEA. V dropped 4 bases and J dropped 6 bases, with 11 bases sitting between them. The CDR3 is made up of 12 amino acids. Investigators spread the genomic DNA of each subset evenly over several immunoSEQ plates. The table came from immunoSEQ multiplex PCR; TCRdb's copy has only in-frame clones and leaves some out. Among approximately 1.5 million clones listed, 95% to 99% were seen once. The sequencing input was naive CD4+ T cells sorted from blood. As to subset: CD45RA+ positively selected. The chain carries TRBV29-1 and TRBJ2-3; a weak D match, TRBD1 (6 bases). This TCR was recovered from a man aged 25 to 45 in good health. The CDR3 nucleotides are TGCAGCGTTGCTTGGGGGCGGGATACGCAGTATTTT. As protein: CSVAWGRDTQYF.